The clone carrying this TCR beta chain was counted a single time. Its specificity is unknown. At one of its ends the junction is not consistent with the germline gene, which may arise from a read error. This sample was included in a study of T cell repertoires in cytomegalovirus infection. Study background: It can be stated that public TCR beta signatures indicated CMV infection as well as a matching HLA type. Findings of the study overall: Within the response measured ex vivo, HLA-C-restricted CMV-specific TCR beta clonotypes were dominant. There were carriers of CMV plus the relevant HLA, and cumulative public TCR beta family frequency identified them.

In germline, CDR1 is SGHTA, CDR2 FQGNSA. CDR3 length equals 15 residues. TCRdb redid the calling of the reads with MiXCR, one entry per CDR3 protein. Among 740,000 or so distinct CDR3 sequences, roughly 35% were seen once, and the ten largest hold under 3%. Source material: PBMCs. The chain carries TRBV7-2 and TRBJ2-5; TRBD2 matches 11 bases. The sequence derives from a human donor in good health (CMV status not recorded). Some clones in this sample may be carry-over from other donors' samples. The CDR3 DNA is TGTGCCAGCAGTTTTACTAGCGGGAGTCGAGAGACCCAGTCCTTC. As protein: CASSFTSGSRETQSF.